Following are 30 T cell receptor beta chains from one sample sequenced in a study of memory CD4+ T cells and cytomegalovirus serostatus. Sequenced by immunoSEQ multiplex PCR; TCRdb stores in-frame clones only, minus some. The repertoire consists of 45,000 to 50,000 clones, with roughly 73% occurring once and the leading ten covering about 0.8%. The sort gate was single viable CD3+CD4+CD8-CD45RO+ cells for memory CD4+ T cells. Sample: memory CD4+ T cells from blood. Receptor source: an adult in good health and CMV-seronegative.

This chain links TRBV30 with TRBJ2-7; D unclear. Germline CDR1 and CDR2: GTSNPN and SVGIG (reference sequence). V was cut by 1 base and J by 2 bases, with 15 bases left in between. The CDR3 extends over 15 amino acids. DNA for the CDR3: TGTGCCTGGAGTGGGCGTGTGGGAAGGCCCTACGAGCAGTACTTC. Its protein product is CAWSGRVGRPYEQYF.

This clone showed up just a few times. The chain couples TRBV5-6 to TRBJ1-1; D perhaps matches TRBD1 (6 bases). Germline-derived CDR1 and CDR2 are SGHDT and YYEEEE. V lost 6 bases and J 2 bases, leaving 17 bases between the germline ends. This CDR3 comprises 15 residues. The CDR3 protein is CASTRGGRGNTEAFF. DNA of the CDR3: TGTGCCAGCACCCGCGGGGGGCGGGGAAACACTGAAGCTTTCTTT.

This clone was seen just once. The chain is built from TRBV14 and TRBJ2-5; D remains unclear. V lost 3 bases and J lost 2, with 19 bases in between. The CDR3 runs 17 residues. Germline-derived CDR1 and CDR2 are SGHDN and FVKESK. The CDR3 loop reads CASSQLRGLGGQETQYF. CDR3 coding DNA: TGTGCCAGCAGCCAGCTCCGTGGCCTTGGCGGACAAGAGACCCAGTACTTC.

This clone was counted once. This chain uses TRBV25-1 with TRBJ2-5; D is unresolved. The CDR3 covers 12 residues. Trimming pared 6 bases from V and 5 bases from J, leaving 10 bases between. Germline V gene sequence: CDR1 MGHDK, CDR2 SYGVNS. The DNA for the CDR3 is TGTGCCAGCAGCGTCCGTACTGAGACCCAGTACTTC. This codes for CASSVRTETQYF.

The chain's CDR3 is CASSARDWQETQYF. The CDR3, as DNA: TGTGCCAGCAGCGCCCGGGACTGGCAAGAGACCCAGTACTTC. This chain connects TRBV11-2 to TRBJ2-5; perhaps TRBD2 as D (6 bases). CDR3 size: 14 residues. From germline, CDR1 is SGHAT and CDR2 FQNNGV. Trimming shortened V by 5 bases and J by 2 bases, and 12 bases separated the two germline ends.

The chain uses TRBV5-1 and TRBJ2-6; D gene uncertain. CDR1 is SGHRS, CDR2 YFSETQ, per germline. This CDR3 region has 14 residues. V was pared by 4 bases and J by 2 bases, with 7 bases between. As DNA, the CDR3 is TGCGCCAGCAGCCGGTATCCTGGGGCCAACGTCCTGACTTTC. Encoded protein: CASSRYPGANVLTF.

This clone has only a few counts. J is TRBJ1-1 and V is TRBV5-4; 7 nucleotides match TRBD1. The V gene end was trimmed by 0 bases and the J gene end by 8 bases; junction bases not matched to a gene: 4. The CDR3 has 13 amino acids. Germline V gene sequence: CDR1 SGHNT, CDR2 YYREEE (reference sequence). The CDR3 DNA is TGTGCCAGCAGCTTGGGACAGGGCGAAGAAGCTTTCTTT. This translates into CASSLGQGEEAFF.

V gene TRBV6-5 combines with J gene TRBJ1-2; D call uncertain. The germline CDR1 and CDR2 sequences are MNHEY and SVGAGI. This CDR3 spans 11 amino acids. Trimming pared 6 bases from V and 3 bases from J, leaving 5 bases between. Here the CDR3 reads CASSSDYGYTF. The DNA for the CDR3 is TGTGCCAGCAGCTCAGACTATGGCTACACCTTC.

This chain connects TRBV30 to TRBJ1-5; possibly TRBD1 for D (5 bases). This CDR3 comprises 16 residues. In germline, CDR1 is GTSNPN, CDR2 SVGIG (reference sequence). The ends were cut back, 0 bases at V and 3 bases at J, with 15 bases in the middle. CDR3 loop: CAWSVTGLRANQPQHF. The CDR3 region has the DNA TGTGCCTGGAGTGTAACGGGACTCAGGGCCAATCAGCCCCAGCATTTT. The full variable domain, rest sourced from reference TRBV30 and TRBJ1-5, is SQTIHQWPATLVQPVGSPLSLECTVEGTSNPNLYWYRQAAGRGLQLLFYSVGIGQISSEVPQNLSASRPQDRQFILSSKKLLLSDSGFYLCAWSVTGLRANQPQHFGDGTRLSIL.

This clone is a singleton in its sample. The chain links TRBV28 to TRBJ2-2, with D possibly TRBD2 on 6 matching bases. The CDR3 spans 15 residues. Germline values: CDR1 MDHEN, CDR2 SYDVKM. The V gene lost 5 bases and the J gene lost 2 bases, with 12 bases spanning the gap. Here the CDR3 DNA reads TGTGCCAGCAGTGTGTCGGGGGTTAACACCGGGGAGCTGTTTTTT. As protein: CASSVSGVNTGELFF. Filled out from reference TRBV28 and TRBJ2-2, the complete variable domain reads DVKVTQSSRYLVKRTGEKVFLECVQDMDHENMFWYRQDPGLGLRLIYFSYDVKMKEKGDIPEGYSVSREKKERFSLILESASTNQTSMYLCASSVSGVNTGELFFGEGSRLTVL.

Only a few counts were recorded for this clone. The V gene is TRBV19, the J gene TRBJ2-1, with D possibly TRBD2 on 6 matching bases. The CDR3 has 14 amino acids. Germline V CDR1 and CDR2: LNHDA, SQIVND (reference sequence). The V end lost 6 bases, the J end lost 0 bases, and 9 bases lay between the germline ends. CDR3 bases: TGTGCCAGTAGCCCTAGCGCCTCCTACAATGAGCAGTTCTTC. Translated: CASSPSASYNEQFF.

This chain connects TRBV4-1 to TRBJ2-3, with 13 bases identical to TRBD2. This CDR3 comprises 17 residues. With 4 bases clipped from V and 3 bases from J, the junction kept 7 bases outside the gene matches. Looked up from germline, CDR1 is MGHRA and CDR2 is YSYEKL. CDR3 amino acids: CASSRQGLAGRTDTQYF. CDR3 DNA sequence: TGCGCCAGCAGCCGACAGGGACTAGCGGGAAGAACAGATACGCAGTATTTT.

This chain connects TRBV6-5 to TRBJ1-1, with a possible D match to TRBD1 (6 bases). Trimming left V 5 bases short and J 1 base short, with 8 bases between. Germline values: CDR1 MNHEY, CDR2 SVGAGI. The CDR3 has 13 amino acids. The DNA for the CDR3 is TGTGCCAGCAGTAAACAGGGGAACACTGAAGCTTTCTTT. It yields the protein CASSKQGNTEAFF.

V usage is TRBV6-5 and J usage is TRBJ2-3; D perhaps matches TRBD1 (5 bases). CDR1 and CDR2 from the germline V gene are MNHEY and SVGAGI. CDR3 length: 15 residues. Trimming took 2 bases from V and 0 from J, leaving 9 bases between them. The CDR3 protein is CASSYDGASTDTQYF. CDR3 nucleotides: TGTGCCAGCAGTTACGATGGGGCTAGCACAGATACGCAGTATTTT.

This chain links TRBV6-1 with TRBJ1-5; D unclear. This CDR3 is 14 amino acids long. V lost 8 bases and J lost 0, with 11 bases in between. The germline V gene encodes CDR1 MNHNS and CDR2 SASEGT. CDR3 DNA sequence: TGTGCCAGCGCGAAACTAAATAGCAATCAGCCCCAGCATTTT. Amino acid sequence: CASAKLNSNQPQHF.

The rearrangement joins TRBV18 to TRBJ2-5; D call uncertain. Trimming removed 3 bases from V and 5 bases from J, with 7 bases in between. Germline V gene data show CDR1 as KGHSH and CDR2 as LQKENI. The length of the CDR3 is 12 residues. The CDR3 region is CASSPTRETQYF. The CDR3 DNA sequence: TGTGCCAGCTCACCCACGAGGGAGACCCAGTACTTC.

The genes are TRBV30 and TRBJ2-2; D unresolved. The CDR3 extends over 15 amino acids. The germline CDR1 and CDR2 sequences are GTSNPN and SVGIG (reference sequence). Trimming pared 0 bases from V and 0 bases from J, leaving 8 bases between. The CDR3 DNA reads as TGTGCCTGGAGTGTCACTACGACGAACACCGGGGAGCTGTTTTTT. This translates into CAWSVTTTNTGELFF. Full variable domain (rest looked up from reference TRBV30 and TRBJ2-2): SQTIHQWPATLVQPVGSPLSLECTVEGTSNPNLYWYRQAAGRGLQLLFYSVGIGQISSEVPQNLSASRPQDRQFILSSKKLLLSDSGFYLCAWSVTTTNTGELFFGEGSRLTVL.

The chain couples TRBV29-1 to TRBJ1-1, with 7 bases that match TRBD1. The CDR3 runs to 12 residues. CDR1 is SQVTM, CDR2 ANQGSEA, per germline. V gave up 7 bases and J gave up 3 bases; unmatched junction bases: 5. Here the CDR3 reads CSAARGDTEAFF. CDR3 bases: TGCAGCGCAGCCAGGGGGGACACTGAAGCTTTCTTT.

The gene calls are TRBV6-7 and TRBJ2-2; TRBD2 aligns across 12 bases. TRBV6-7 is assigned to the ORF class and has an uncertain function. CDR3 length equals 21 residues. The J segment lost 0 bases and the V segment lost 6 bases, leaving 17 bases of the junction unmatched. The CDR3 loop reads CASRLRGLGLAGHANTGELFF. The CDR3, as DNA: TGTGCCAGCAGGCTTAGAGGCCTGGGACTAGCGGGTCACGCGAACACCGGGGAGCTGTTTTTT.

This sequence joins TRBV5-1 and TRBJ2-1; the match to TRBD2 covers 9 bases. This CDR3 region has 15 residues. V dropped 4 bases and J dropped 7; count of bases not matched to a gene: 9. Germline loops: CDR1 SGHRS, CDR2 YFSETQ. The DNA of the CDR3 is TGCGCCAGCAGCCTCTCAGCGGGAGGTAATAATGAGCAGTTCTTC. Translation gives CASSLSAGGNNEQFF. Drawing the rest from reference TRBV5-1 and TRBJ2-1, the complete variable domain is KAGVTQTPRYLIKTRGQQVTLSCSPISGHRSVSWYQQTPGQGLQFLFEYFSETQRNKGNFPGRFSGRQFSNSRSEMNVSTLELGDSALYLCASSLSAGGNNEQFFGPGTRLTVL.

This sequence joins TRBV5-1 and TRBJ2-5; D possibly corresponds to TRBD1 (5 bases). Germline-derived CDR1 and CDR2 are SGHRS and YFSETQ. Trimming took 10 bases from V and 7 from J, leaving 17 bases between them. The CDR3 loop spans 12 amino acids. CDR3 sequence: CAHPPGRATQYF. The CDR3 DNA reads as TGCGCCCACCCCCCCGGCAGGGCGACCCAGTACTTC.

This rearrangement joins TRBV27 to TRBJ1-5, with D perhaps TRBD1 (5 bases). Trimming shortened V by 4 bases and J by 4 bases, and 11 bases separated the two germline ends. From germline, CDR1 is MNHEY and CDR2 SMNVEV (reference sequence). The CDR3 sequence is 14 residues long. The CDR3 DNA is TGTGCCAGCAGTTATACCGGGGCAAATCAGCCCCAGCATTTT. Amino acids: CASSYTGANQPQHF.

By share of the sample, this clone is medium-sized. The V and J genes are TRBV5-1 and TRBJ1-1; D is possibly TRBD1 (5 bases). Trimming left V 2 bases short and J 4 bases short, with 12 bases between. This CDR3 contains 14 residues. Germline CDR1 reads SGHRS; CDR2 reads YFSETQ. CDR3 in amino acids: CASSFMSGGTEAFF. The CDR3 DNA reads TGCGCCAGCAGCTTCATGTCTGGGGGCACTGAAGCTTTCTTT. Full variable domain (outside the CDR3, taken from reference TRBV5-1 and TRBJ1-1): KAGVTQTPRYLIKTRGQQVTLSCSPISGHRSVSWYQQTPGQGLQFLFEYFSETQRNKGNFPGRFSGRQFSNSRSEMNVSTLELGDSALYLCASSFMSGGTEAFFGQGTRLTVV.

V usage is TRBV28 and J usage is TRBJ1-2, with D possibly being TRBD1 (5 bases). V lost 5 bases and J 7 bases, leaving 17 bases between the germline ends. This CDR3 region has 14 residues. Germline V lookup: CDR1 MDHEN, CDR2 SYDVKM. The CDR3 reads CASSPAGPISGYTF. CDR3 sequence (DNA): TGTGCCAGCAGTCCGGCGGGACCTATTTCTGGCTACACCTTC.

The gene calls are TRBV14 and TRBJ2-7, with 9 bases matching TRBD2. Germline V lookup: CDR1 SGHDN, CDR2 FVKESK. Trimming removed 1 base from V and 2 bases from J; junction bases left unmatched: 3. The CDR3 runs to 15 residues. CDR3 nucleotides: TGTGCCAGCAGCCAAGTAGCTAGCGGGACCTACGAGCAGTACTTC. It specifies CASSQVASGTYEQYF.

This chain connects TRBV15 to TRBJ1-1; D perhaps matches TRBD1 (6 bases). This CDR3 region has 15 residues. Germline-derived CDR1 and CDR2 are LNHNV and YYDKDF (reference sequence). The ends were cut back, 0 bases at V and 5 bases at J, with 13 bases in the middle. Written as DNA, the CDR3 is TGTGCCACCAGCAGAGATGGCCAGGGGTGGACTGAAGCTTTCTTT. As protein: CATSRDGQGWTEAFF. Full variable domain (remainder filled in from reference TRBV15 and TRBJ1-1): DAMVIQNPRYQVTQFGKPVTLSCSQTLNHNVMYWYQQKSSQAPKLLFHYYDKDFNNEADTPDNFQSRRPNTSFCFLDIRSPGLGDTAMYLCATSRDGQGWTEAFFGQGTRLTVV.

As DNA, the CDR3 is TGTGCCAGCAGTTCCTCGGGACAGGGGGCCCACGAGCAGTACTTC. Protein sequence: CASSSSGQGAHEQYF. This rearrangement joins TRBV28 to TRBJ2-7; 12 nucleotides match TRBD1. The CDR3 totals 15 residues. The germline CDR1 and CDR2 sequences are MDHEN and SYDVKM. J gave up 5 bases and V 4 bases, and 6 bases lay outside the gene matches.

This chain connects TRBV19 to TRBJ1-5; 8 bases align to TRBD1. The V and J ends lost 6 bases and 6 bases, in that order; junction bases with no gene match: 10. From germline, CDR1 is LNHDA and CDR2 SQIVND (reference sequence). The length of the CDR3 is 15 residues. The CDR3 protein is CASRQQGATSQPQHF. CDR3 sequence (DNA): TGTGCCAGTAGGCAGCAGGGGGCAACGAGTCAGCCCCAGCATTTT.

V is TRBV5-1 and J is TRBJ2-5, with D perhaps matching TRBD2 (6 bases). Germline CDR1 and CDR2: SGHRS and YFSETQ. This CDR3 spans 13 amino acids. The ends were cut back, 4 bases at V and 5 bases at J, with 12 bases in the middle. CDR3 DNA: TGCGCCAGCAGCCCCGCGGGGTGGGAGACCCAGTACTTC. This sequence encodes CASSPAGWETQYF.

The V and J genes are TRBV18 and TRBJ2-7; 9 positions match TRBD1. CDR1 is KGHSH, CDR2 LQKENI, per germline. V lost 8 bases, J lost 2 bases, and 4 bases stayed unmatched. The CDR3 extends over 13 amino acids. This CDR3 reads CASLGQGTYEQYF. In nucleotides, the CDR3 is TGTGCCAGCCTAGGACAGGGGACCTACGAGCAGTACTTC.